This T cell receptor (beta chain) was captured by sequencing in a study of blood T cell repertoires in COVID-19. Study-level background: Researchers got acute and convalescent COVID-19 samples from the United States, Italy and Spain.

The V gene's germline CDR1 is SGHRS and CDR2 YFSETQ. The junction had 7 bases not matched to a gene; V was cut back by 2 bases and J by 4 bases. The CDR3 is 16 amino acids. Source study methods: By means of reference gene primer amplification, nucleated cell counts were estimated. Repertoires were generated with immunoSEQ multiplex PCR, while TCRdb's copy carries only in-frame clones and drops some. V and J calls and clone size come straight from that table; D and trimming were deduced from the DNA. The table includes 40,000 to 50,000 clones, around 90% detected once. This sequence originates from a human donor in a cohort sampled during active COVID-19. This chain connects TRBV5-1 to TRBJ1-2; TRBD1 matches at 11 bases. Sequenced: peripheral blood. The CDR3 DNA sequence: TGCGCCAGCAGCTTAAGTCGGGACAGGGGGTTCTATGGCTACACCTTC. It encodes CASSLSRDRGFYGYTF.